This T cell receptor (beta chain) was obtained from a study of shared clonotypes between healthy human individuals. Data came from immunoSEQ multiplex PCR; TCRdb stores just in-frame clones and leaves some out. The table records 2 million to 2.5 million clones, 85% to 95% of them present only once. This CDR3 contains 15 residues. Germline trimming cut 4 bases from V and 3 bases from J; bases unmatched to any gene: 7. Germline CDR1 reads KGHSH; CDR2 reads LQKENI. Input material: naive CD4+ T cells from PBMCs. The subset here: CD45RA+ positively selected. The receptor's source is a man aged 18 to 30 in good health. Some clones in this sample may be carry-over from other donors' samples. This rearrangement joins TRBV18 to TRBJ2-7; 9 positions match TRBD1. In nucleotides, the CDR3 is TGTGCCAGCTCACAAAGGACAGGGGTCTTCTACGAGCAGTACTTC. Amino acid sequence: CASSQRTGVFYEQYF.